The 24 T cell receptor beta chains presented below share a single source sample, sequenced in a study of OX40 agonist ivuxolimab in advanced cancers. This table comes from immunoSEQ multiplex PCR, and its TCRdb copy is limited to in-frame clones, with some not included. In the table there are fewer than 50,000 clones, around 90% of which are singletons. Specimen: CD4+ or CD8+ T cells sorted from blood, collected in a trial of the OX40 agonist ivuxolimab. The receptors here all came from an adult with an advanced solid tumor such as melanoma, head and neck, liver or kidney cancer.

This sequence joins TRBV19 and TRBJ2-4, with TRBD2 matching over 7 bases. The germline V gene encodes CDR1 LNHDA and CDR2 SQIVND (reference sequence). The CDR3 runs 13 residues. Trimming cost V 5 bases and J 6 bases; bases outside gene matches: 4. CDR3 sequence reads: CASSWGGRNIQYF. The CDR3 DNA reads TGTGCCAGTAGTTGGGGCGGGAGAAACATTCAGTACTTC. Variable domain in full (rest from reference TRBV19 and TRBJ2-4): DGGITQSPKYLFRKEGQNVTLSCEQNLNHDAMYWYRQDPGQGLRLIYYSQIVNDFQKGDIAEGYSVSREKKESFPLTVTSAQKNPTAFYLCASSWGGRNIQYFGAGTRLSVL.

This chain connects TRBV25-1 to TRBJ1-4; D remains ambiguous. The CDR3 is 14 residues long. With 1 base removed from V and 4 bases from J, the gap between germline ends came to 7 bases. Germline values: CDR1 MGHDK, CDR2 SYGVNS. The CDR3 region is CASSELEINEKLFF. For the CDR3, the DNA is TGTGCCAGCAGTGAATTGGAAATTAATGAAAAACTGTTTTTT.

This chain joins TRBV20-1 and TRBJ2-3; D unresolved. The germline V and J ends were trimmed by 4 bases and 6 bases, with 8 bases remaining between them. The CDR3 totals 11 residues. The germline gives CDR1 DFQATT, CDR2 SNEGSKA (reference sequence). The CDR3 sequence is CSATSVDTQYF. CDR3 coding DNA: TGCAGTGCTACCAGCGTGGATACGCAGTATTTT.

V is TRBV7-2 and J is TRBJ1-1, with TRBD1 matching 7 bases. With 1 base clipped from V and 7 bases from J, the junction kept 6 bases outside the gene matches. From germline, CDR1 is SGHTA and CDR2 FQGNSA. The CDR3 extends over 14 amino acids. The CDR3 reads CASSLDRGTVEAFF. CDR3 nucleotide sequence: TGTGCCAGCAGCTTAGACAGGGGTACCGTTGAAGCTTTCTTT.

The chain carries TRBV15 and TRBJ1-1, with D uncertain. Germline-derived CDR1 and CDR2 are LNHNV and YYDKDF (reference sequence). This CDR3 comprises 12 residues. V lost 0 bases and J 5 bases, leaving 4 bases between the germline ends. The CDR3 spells CATSREGTEAFF. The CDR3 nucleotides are TGTGCCACCAGCAGAGAAGGTACTGAAGCTTTCTTT.

The chain's CDR3 is CASSETGFTTDTQYF. In DNA form, the CDR3 reads TGCGCCAGCAGTGAAACAGGGTTTACCACAGATACGCAGTATTTT. V is TRBV10-2 and J is TRBJ2-3; D might be TRBD1 (6 bases). Looked up from germline, CDR1 is WSHSY and CDR2 is SAAADI. There are 15 residues in the CDR3. V lost 3 bases and J lost 2, with 12 bases in between.

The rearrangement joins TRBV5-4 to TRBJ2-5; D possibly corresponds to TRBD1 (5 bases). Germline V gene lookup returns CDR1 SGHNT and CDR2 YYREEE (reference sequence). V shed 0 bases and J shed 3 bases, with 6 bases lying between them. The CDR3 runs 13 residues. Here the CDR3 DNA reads TGTGCCAGCAGCTTGGAAGGGGAAGAGACCCAGTACTTC. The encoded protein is CASSLEGEETQYF.

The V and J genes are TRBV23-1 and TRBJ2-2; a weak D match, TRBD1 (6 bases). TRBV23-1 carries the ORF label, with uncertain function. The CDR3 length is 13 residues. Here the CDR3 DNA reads TGCGGCCCCCTCCACAGGGCGCCCGGGGAGCTGTTTTTT. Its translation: CGPLHRAPGELFF.

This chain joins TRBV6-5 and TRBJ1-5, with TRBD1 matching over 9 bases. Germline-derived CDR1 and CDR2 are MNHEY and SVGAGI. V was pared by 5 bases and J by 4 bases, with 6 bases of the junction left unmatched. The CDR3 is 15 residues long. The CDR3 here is CASSLGQGKNQPQHF. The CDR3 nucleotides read TGTGCCAGCAGTCTTGGACAGGGGAAAAATCAGCCCCAGCATTTT.

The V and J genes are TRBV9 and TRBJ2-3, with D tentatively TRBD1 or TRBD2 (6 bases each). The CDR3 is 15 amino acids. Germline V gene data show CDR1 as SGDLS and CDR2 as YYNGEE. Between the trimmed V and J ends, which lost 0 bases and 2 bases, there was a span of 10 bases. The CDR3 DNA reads TGTGCCAGCAGCGTAGCGGGGGCCCTCACAGATACGCAGTATTTT. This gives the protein CASSVAGALTDTQYF.

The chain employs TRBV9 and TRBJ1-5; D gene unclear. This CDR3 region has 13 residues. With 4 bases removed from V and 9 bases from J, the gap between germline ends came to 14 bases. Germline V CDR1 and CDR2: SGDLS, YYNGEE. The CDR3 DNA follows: TGTGCCAGCAGCTTCGGGTCGGGAGGGCCCCAGCATTTT. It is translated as CASSFGSGGPQHF.

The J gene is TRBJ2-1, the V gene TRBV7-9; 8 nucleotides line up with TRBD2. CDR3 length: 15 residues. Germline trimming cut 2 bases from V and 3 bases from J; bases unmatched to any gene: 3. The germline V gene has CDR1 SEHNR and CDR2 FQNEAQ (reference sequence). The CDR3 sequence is CASSLHGGDYNEQFF. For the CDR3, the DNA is TGTGCCAGCAGCTTACACGGGGGGGACTACAATGAGCAGTTCTTC.

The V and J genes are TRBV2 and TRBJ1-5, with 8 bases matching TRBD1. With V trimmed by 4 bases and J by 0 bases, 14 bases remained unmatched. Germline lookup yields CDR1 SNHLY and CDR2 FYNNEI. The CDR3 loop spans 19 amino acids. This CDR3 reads CASSVTGTGSSVSNQPQHF. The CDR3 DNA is TGTGCCAGCAGTGTTACCGGGACAGGATCCTCTGTTAGCAATCAGCCCCAGCATTTT.

The CDR3 DNA is TGTGCCAGCAGTTTATCCGGTGGAAAGCAGTACTTC. Protein product: CASSLSGGKQYF. The chain couples TRBV27 to TRBJ2-7; no definite D call. The CDR3 is made up of 12 amino acids. The ends were cut back, 0 bases at V and 8 bases at J, with 8 bases in the middle. CDR1 and CDR2 (germline): MNHEY, SMNVEV (reference sequence).

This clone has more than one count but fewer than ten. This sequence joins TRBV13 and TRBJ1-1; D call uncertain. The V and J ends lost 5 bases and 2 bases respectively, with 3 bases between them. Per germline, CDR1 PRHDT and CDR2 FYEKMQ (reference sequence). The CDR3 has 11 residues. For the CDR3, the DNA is TGTGCCAGCAGCCCTAACACTGAAGCTTTCTTT. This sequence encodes CASSPNTEAFF.

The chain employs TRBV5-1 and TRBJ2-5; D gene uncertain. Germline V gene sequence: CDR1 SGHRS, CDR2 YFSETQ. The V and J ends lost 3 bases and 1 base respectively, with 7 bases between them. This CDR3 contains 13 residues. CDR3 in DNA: TGCGCCAGCAGCTACACAGCCCAAGAGACCCAGTACTTC. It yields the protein CASSYTAQETQYF. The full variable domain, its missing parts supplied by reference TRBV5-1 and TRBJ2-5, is KAGVTQTPRYLIKTRGQQVTLSCSPISGHRSVSWYQQTPGQGLQFLFEYFSETQRNKGNFPGRFSGRQFSNSRSEMNVSTLELGDSALYLCASSYTAQETQYFGPGTRLLVL.

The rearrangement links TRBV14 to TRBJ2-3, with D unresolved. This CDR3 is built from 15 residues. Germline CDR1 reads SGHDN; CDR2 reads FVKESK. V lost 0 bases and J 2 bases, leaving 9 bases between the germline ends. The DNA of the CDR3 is TGTGCCAGCAGCCAAGATCTCGATATCACAGATACGCAGTATTTT. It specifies CASSQDLDITDTQYF.

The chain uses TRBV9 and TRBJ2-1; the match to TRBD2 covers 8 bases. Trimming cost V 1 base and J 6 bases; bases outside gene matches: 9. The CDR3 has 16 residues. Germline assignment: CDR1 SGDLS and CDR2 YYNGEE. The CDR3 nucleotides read TGTGCCAGCAGCGTAAAACCCCGGGGGGGGTTCAATGAGCAGTTCTTC. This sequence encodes CASSVKPRGGFNEQFF.

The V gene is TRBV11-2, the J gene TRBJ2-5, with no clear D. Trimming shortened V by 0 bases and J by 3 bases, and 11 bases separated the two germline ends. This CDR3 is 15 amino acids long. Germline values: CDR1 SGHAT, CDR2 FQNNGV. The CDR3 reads CASSLEAVPEETQYF. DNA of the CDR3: TGTGCCAGCAGCTTAGAGGCGGTACCTGAAGAGACCCAGTACTTC.

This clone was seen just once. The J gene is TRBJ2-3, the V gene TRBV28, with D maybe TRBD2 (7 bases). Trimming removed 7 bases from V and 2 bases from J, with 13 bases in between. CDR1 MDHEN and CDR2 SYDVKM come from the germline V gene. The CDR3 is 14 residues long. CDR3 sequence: CASKGGPDTDTQYF. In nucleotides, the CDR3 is TGTGCCAGCAAGGGGGGGCCTGACACAGATACGCAGTATTTT.

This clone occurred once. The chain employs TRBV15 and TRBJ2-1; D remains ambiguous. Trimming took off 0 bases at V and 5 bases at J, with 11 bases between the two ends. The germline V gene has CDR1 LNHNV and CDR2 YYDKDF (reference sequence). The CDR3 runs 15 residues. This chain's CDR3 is CATSRDLGFNNEQFF. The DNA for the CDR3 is TGTGCCACCAGCAGAGACCTGGGTTTTAACAATGAGCAGTTCTTC.

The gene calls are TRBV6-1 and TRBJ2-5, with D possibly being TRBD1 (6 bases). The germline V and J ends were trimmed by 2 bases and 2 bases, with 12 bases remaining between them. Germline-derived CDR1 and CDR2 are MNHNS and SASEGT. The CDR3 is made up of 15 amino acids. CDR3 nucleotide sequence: TGTGCCAGCAGTGAATTGTGGACAGAACAAGAGACCCAGTACTTC. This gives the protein CASSELWTEQETQYF.

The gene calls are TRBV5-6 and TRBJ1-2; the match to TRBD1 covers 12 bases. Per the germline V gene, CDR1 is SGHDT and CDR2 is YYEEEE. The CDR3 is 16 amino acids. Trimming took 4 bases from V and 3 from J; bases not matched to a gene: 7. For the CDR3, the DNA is TGTGCCAGCAGCCCGGACGGGACAGGGGGCTACTATGGCTACACCTTC. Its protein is CASSPDGTGGYYGYTF.

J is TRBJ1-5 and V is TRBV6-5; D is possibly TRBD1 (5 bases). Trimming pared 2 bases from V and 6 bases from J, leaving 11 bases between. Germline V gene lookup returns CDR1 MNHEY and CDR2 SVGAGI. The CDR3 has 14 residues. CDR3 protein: CASSYGQGGQPQHF. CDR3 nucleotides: TGTGCCAGCAGTTACGGGCAGGGAGGTCAGCCCCAGCATTTT.